These 6 T cell receptor beta chains were all obtained from the same sample, sequenced in a study of T cell responses to AZD1222 COVID-19 vaccine. Repertoires were generated with immunoSEQ multiplex PCR, while TCRdb's copy carries only in-frame clones and drops some. The sample includes 84,000 or so clones, 90% to 95% seen only once; the top ten take around 5.2%. The sample in question was peripheral blood, obtained on day 0 of MenACWY control vaccination. These TCRs come from an adult in good health.

The chain uses TRBV2 and TRBJ2-7; maybe TRBD2 (5 bases). V lost 7 bases and J 0 bases, leaving 13 bases between the germline ends. CDR3 length equals 14 residues. CDR1 is SNHLY, CDR2 FYNNEI, per germline. DNA for the CDR3: TGTGCCAGCAACAAGCGGCAGAGCTCCTACGAGCAGTACTTC. It is translated as CASNKRQSSYEQYF.

The rearrangement links TRBV10-2 to TRBJ1-5, with D unclear. CDR1 and CDR2 from the germline V gene are WSHSY and SAAADI. V was clipped by 6 bases and J by 7 bases, with 10 bases between them. The CDR3 has 12 residues. In DNA form, the CDR3 reads TGCGCCAGCAGAAACGAGGACCAGCCCCAGCATTTT. Translating gives CASRNEDQPQHF.

Of note for this clone: One end of the junction is discordant with germline, which a read error may explain. The chain combines TRBV4-2 with TRBJ1-5, with 7 bases identical to TRBD1. CDR1 and CDR2 (germline): LGHNA, YNFKEQ. CDR3 length equals 15 residues. CDR3 coding DNA: TGTGCCAGCAGCCAACCCGGGACAGATAATCGGCCCCAGCATTTT. Amino acid sequence: CASSQPGTDNRPQHF.

This clone was detected only once. The chain uses TRBV7-9 and TRBJ1-2, with a weak D call TRBD1 (6 bases). The CDR3 has 12 residues. The germline CDR1 and CDR2 sequences are SEHNR and FQNEAQ (reference sequence). Trimming took 3 bases from V and 6 from J, leaving 8 bases between them. CDR3 bases: TGTGCCAGCAGCTTTAACAGGGATGGCTACACCTTC. Translating it yields CASSFNRDGYTF.

The chain links TRBV7-9 to TRBJ1-1, with no clear D. CDR3 length: 11 residues. Germline V gene lookup returns CDR1 SEHNR and CDR2 FQNEAQ (reference sequence). Trimming stripped 5 bases from V and 9 bases from J, with 10 bases between. The CDR3 loop is CASSNRDQAFF. The CDR3 nucleotides read TGTGCCAGCAGCAACCGGGATCAAGCTTTCTTT.

This clone was detected only a few times. V is TRBV6-6 and J is TRBJ1-5; D might be TRBD1 (6 bases). CDR3 length: 12 amino acids. Per germline, CDR1 MNHNY and CDR2 SVGAGI (reference sequence). V shed 8 bases and J shed 1 base, with 6 bases lying between them. This CDR3 is CASQGSNQPQHF. CDR3 coding DNA: TGTGCCAGCCAGGGGAGCAATCAGCCCCAGCATTTT.